The TCR beta chain described here comes from a study of CD8+ T cells in alopecia areata. Findings and caveats of the study: Because of a solitary nonresponder, the connection of baseline CD8+ expansion to response stays uncertain.

This CDR3 spans 13 amino acids. Trimming removed 0 bases from V and 4 bases from J, with 3 bases in between. Germline values: CDR1 MNHNY, CDR2 SVGAGI (reference sequence). As regards this clone: Antigen specificity is unknown.

Treatment: oral pan-JAK inhibitor, 5-10 mg twice daily. Peripheral blood and lesional scalp punch biopsies were taken from alopecia areata patients. cDNA serving as the sequencing template came from extracted, reverse transcribed RNA. Clones were sequenced by immunoSEQ multiplex PCR, and TCRdb holds only the in-frame ones, with some missing. Among 190,000 or so clones listed, around 58% were seen once. The material sequenced was CD8+ T cells sorted from blood, taken at week 24, from a patient treated with tofacitinib. This TCR was sampled from a human donor with alopecia areata. The chain joins TRBV6-6 to TRBJ2-2; D is undetermined. The CDR3: CASSYSFTGELFF. Written as DNA, the CDR3 is TGTGCCAGCAGTTACTCGTTCACCGGGGAGCTGTTTTTT.